This record covers a single T cell receptor beta chain. Ages ranged from about 18 to 89 years, with residence in around 24 US areas. Cohorts were based on clinical histories the participants reported. Using immunoSEQ multiplex PCR, the repertoire was profiled, and TCRdb retains in-frame clones only, with some absent. The sample contains around 54,000 clones, around 73% of which appear only once. The entry originates in a study of blood T cell repertoires in COVID-19. The clonotype comes from a woman aged 50 to 60 with acute COVID-19. Sequenced input: PBMCs or T cells enriched from blood (not recorded which).

The CDR3 DNA is TGTGCCAGCAGTTTTGGACAGGGGGAGGACTATGGCTACACCTTC. Amino acids: CASSFGQGEDYGYTF. The rearrangement joins TRBV27 to TRBJ1-2, with 10 bases that match TRBD1. This CDR3 region has 15 residues. Germline V lookup: CDR1 MNHEY, CDR2 SMNVEV (reference sequence). V shed 3 bases, J shed 3 bases, and the junction held 4 bases outside the gene matches.